This T cell receptor (beta chain) was captured in a study of blood T cell repertoires in COVID-19. Study-wide background: COVID-19 samples from acute and convalescent phases originated in the United States, Italy and Spain. From T cells, B-cell-depleted T cells, or PBMCs came the material, which was cDNA or gDNA.

CDR3 length: 15 amino acids. Germline V gives CDR1 MDHEN, CDR2 SYDVKM. The ends lost 7 bases at V and 4 bases at J; junction bases unmatched: 9. As handled by the study authors: Estimation of nucleated cell counts relied on the amplification of reference gene primers. The protocol was immunoSEQ multiplex PCR, while the TCRdb copy is restricted to in-frame clones and leaves out a portion. The DNA gave D and trimming, while V, J and clone size come from that table. The sample carries about 220,000 clones, about 88% recorded once. The sample taken for sequencing was peripheral blood. The sequence came from a man aged 45-60 years who had recovered from COVID-19. The chain couples TRBV28 to TRBJ2-2; TRBD2 agrees at 7 bases. The CDR3: CASMVGGRLTGELFF. Here the CDR3 DNA reads TGTGCCAGCATGGTGGGCGGGAGACTCACCGGGGAGCTGTTTTTT.